Listed below are T cell receptor beta chains from one sample, sequenced in a study of identical twins. TCRdb reprocessed the 5' RACE reads via MiXCR and lists one record per CDR3 protein. The sample consists of 450,000 to 600,000 distinct CDR3 sequences, around 24% of them appearing once. This same sample was also taken into another study, of yellow fever vaccine responses in identical twins.

Sequenced sample: CD4+ T cells sorted from blood. The receptors shown here come from a woman aged 18-29 years in good health. Each CDR3 is given with its conserved first and last residue. The D gene is left open where the match is weak. Clone sizes are given selectively: once, few, many, or a class where the clone is expanded.

j_gene: TRBJ2-1; abundance: few; v_gene: TRBV5-1; d_gene: .; CDR3nt: TGCGCCAGCAGCCTGGGACGATCGGGCTATGAGCAGTTCTTC; CDR3aa: CASSLGRSGYEQFF
j_gene: TRBJ2-7; abundance: many; v_gene: TRBV5-1; d_gene: .; CDR3nt: TGCGCCAGCAGTGACAGTACCTACGAGCAGTACTTC; CDR3aa: CASSDSTYEQYF
j_gene: TRBJ1-2; abundance: .; v_gene: TRBV10-3; d_gene: .; CDR3nt: TGTGCCATCAGTGACAGGGCCTATGGCTACACCTTC; CDR3aa: CAISDRAYGYTF
j_gene: TRBJ2-3; abundance: .; v_gene: TRBV6-1; d_gene: TRBD1; CDR3nt: TGTGCCAGCGGCACAGGGGGCGCGGGAGATACGCAGTATTTT; CDR3aa: CASGTGGAGDTQYF
j_gene: TRBJ2-5; abundance: .; v_gene: TRBV18; d_gene: TRBD1; CDR3nt: TGTGCCAGCTCACCTGCCGGGACAGGGACCTTGTGGCAGTACTTC; CDR3aa: CASSPAGTGTLWQYF
j_gene: TRBJ2-2; abundance: .; v_gene: TRBV12-3/TRBV12-4; d_gene: TRBD1; CDR3nt: TGTGCCAGCAGTTTTTGGACAGGGGTAACCGGGGAGCTGTTTTTT; CDR3aa: CASSFWTGVTGELFF
j_gene: TRBJ2-5; abundance: .; v_gene: TRBV6-1; d_gene: .; CDR3nt: TGTGCCAGCAGTGAGTGGGGCAGACGATACCAAGAGACCCAGTACTTC; CDR3aa: CASSEWGRRYQETQYF
j_gene: TRBJ2-3; abundance: few; v_gene: TRBV20-1; d_gene: .; CDR3nt: TGCAGTGCTAGTATCTGGGACCCTAGCACAGATACGCAGTATTTT; CDR3aa: CSASIWDPSTDTQYF
j_gene: TRBJ2-1; abundance: few; v_gene: TRBV9; d_gene: .; CDR3nt: TGTGCCAGCAGCGCCTACTCCTACAATGAGCAGTTCTTC; CDR3aa: CASSAYSYNEQFF
j_gene: TRBJ2-5; abundance: few; v_gene: TRBV5-1; d_gene: .; CDR3nt: TGCGCCAGCAGCTTGGAAGGGTTGCGGGAGACCCAGTACTTC; CDR3aa: CASSLEGLRETQYF
j_gene: TRBJ2-1; abundance: .; v_gene: TRBV2; d_gene: .; CDR3nt: TGTGCCAGCAGTGTGGATCGGGCAACCAATGAGCAGTTCTTC; CDR3aa: CASSVDRATNEQFF
j_gene: TRBJ2-1; abundance: .; v_gene: TRBV5-6; d_gene: TRBD2; CDR3nt: TGTGCCAGCAGCTTGGGCGGGACTAGCGGGGGCCGAATGCAGTTCTTC; CDR3aa: CASSLGGTSGGRMQFF
j_gene: TRBJ2-5; abundance: few; v_gene: TRBV4-1; d_gene: .; CDR3nt: TGCGCCAGCAGCCAAGATAGGAGATCTGAGACCCAGTACTTC; CDR3aa: CASSQDRRSETQYF
j_gene: TRBJ2-7; abundance: .; v_gene: TRBV5-1; d_gene: TRBD2; CDR3nt: TGCGCCAGCAGCGAAGGGACTAGCAGGGCCTACGAGCAGTACTTC; CDR3aa: CASSEGTSRAYEQYF
j_gene: TRBJ2-1; abundance: .; v_gene: TRBV27; d_gene: .; CDR3nt: TGTGCCAGCAGTTTGGGGACTCCCTTAACGGATGAGCAGTTCTTC; CDR3aa: CASSLGTPLTDEQFF
j_gene: TRBJ2-1; abundance: many; v_gene: TRBV28; d_gene: TRBD2; CDR3nt: TGTGCCAGCAGGCCCCAGACAGCGGGATCCTACAATGAGCAGTTCTTC; CDR3aa: CASRPQTAGSYNEQFF
j_gene: TRBJ2-7; abundance: few; v_gene: TRBV12-3/TRBV12-4; d_gene: .; CDR3nt: TGTGCCAGCAGGCCGGGACAAATATACGAGCAGTACTTC; CDR3aa: CASRPGQIYEQYF
j_gene: TRBJ2-3; abundance: .; v_gene: TRBV29-1; d_gene: .; CDR3nt: TGCAGCGTTGATTCCGCGGCCGTGGGGCAGTATTTT; CDR3aa: CSVDSAAVGQYF
j_gene: TRBJ2-5; abundance: .; v_gene: TRBV5-1; d_gene: TRBD2; CDR3nt: TGCGCCAGCAGCTTGTTAGCGGGGGGGTACCAAGAGACCCAGTACTTC; CDR3aa: CASSLLAGGYQETQYF
j_gene: TRBJ2-3; abundance: once; v_gene: TRBV5-3; d_gene: .; CDR3nt: TGTGCTAGGAGCTTGTCTGTGTCGTGGGGAAATTTGCCGGATACGCAGTATTTT; CDR3aa: CARSLSVSWGNLPDTQYF
j_gene: TRBJ2-3; abundance: few; v_gene: TRBV4-1; d_gene: .; CDR3nt: TGCGCCAGCAGCCAAGGTGGACGCCTCCCAGATACGCAGTATTTT; CDR3aa: CASSQGGRLPDTQYF
j_gene: TRBJ2-6; abundance: .; v_gene: TRBV20-1; d_gene: .; CDR3nt: TGCAGTGCTAGGCGCGGGGGCCCAGCTTACTCTGGGGCCAACGTCCTGACTTTC; CDR3aa: CSARRGGPAYSGANVLTF
j_gene: TRBJ2-7; abundance: .; v_gene: TRBV18; d_gene: TRBD1; CDR3nt: TGTGCCAGCTCACCGAACAGGGGCGAGCAGTACTTC; CDR3aa: CASSPNRGEQYF
j_gene: TRBJ1-1; abundance: .; v_gene: TRBV10-3; d_gene: TRBD1; CDR3nt: TGTGCCATCAGTGTGGGGACAGCCCCCGAAGCTTTCTTT; CDR3aa: CAISVGTAPEAFF
j_gene: TRBJ1-1; abundance: .; v_gene: TRBV18; d_gene: .; CDR3nt: TGTGCCAGCTCACCATCATCGGGTCTTTCGGCTGAAGCTTTCTTT; CDR3aa: CASSPSSGLSAEAFF
j_gene: TRBJ1-2; abundance: .; v_gene: TRBV6-2/TRBV6-3; d_gene: .; CDR3nt: TGTGCCAGCAGTTACCACAGGTTGAATGGCTACACCTTC; CDR3aa: CASSYHRLNGYTF
j_gene: TRBJ2-3; abundance: few; v_gene: TRBV4-1; d_gene: TRBD2; CDR3nt: TGCGCCAGCAGCCAACTTAAGAGCGGGACTAGCACAGATACGCAGTATTTT; CDR3aa: CASSQLKSGTSTDTQYF
j_gene: TRBJ1-2; abundance: .; v_gene: TRBV29-1; d_gene: TRBD1; CDR3nt: TGCAGCGTGGACAGGGAAGGCGATGGCTACACCTTC; CDR3aa: CSVDREGDGYTF
j_gene: TRBJ2-1; abundance: .; v_gene: TRBV7-2; d_gene: .; CDR3nt: TGTGCCAGCAGCCATAGGTCTAGCTCCTACAATGAGCAGTTCTTC; CDR3aa: CASSHRSSSYNEQFF
j_gene: TRBJ2-3; abundance: .; v_gene: TRBV6-1; d_gene: TRBD1; CDR3nt: TGTGCCAGCCGGGACAGTTACACAGATACGCAGTATTTT; CDR3aa: CASRDSYTDTQYF
j_gene: TRBJ2-7; abundance: few; v_gene: TRBV7-3; d_gene: TRBD1; CDR3nt: TGTGCCAGCAGCTTAGAAGGACAGGGGGAGCAGTACTTC; CDR3aa: CASSLEGQGEQYF
j_gene: TRBJ2-5; abundance: .; v_gene: TRBV25-1; d_gene: TRBD2; CDR3nt: TGTGCCAGCAGTGAATATCTGGTGGGGGAGGGAAAAGAGACCCAGTACTTC; CDR3aa: CASSEYLVGEGKETQYF
j_gene: TRBJ2-5; abundance: few; v_gene: TRBV11-2; d_gene: .; CDR3nt: TGTGCCAGCAGCTTAGTCCCCGGGACGTTTATGGAGACCCAGTACTTC; CDR3aa: CASSLVPGTFMETQYF
j_gene: TRBJ2-2; abundance: few; v_gene: TRBV29-1; d_gene: TRBD2; CDR3nt: TGCAGCGTTGATTTCTCGCTAGCGGGAGGGCCAGTGCGTAGCGGGGAGCTGTTTTTT; CDR3aa: CSVDFSLAGGPVRSGELFF
j_gene: TRBJ2-3; abundance: many; v_gene: TRBV12-3/TRBV12-4; d_gene: TRBD2; CDR3nt: TGTGCCAGCAGTTTCGGCGGGAGGAGTACAGATACGCAGTATTTT; CDR3aa: CASSFGGRSTDTQYF
j_gene: TRBJ1-6; abundance: many; v_gene: TRBV12-3/TRBV12-4; d_gene: .; CDR3nt: TGTGCCAGCAGTTTCGAGGGAGGTAATTCACCCCTCCACTTT; CDR3aa: CASSFEGGNSPLHF
j_gene: TRBJ2-7; abundance: few; v_gene: TRBV28; d_gene: TRBD2; CDR3nt: TGTGCCAGCAGTTTGGTGGGACTAGCGGGAGGGCCCCAGTACGAGCAGTACTTC; CDR3aa: CASSLVGLAGGPQYEQYF